Here is one TCR beta chain with its context. The time point was: cycle 4 day 1 (C4D1), after more than five weeks of nivolumab. Each patient relapsed following autologous stem cell transplantation, and prior brentuximab vedotin exposure differed. Magnetic depletion of unwanted cells isolated CD4+ T cells from thawed PBMCs. These data belong to a study of PD-1 blockade in classical Hodgkin lymphoma. Profiling relied on immunoSEQ multiplex PCR, and the TCRdb table lists in-frame clones only, not all of them. The sample shows 25,000 to 30,000 clones, about 88% of them seen only once. In germline, CDR1 is PRHDT, CDR2 FYEKMQ (reference sequence). This CDR3 region has 16 residues. V trimming: 4 bases; J trimming: 4 bases; junction bases outside the gene matches: 10.

The sequence came from a human donor with classical Hodgkin lymphoma. This specimen was CD4+ T cells from blood, taken before the fourth cycle of nivolumab. This chain connects TRBV13 to TRBJ2-5; 9 nucleotides align to TRBD2. CDR3 loop: CASSYGASGTGETQYF. CDR3 bases: TGTGCCAGCAGCTACGGGGCTAGCGGGACTGGAGAGACCCAGTACTTC.